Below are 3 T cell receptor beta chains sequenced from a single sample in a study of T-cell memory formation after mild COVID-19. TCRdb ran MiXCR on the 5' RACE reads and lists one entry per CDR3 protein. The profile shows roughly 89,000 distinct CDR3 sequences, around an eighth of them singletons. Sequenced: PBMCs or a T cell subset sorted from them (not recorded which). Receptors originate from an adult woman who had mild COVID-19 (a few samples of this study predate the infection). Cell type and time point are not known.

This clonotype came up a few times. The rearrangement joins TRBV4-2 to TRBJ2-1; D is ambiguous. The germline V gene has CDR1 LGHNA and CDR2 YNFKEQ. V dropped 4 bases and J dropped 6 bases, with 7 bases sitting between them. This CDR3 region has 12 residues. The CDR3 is CASSPSGNEQFF. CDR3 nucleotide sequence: TGTGCCAGCAGCCCTTCGGGCAATGAGCAGTTCTTC.

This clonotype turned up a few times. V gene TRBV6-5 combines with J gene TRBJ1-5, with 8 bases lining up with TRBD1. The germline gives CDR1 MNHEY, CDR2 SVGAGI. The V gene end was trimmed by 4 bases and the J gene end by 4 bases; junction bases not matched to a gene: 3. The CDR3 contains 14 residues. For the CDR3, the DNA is TGTGCCAGCAGTTTCCGACAGGGGAATCAGCCCCAGCATTTT. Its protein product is CASSFRQGNQPQHF.

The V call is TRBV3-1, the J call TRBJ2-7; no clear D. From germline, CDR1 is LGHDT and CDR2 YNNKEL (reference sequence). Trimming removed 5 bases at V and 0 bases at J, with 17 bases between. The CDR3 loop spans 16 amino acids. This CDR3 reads CASSGRDFSSSYEQYF. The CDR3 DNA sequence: TGTGCCAGCAGCGGGCGCGATTTCTCGAGCTCCTACGAGCAGTACTTC.